The next 21 T cell receptor beta chains were all read from a single sample in a study of cytomegalovirus exposure and HLA in healthy donors. PCR amplification relied on 60 Vbeta primers (plus 13 Jbeta primers). Assay: immunoSEQ multiplex PCR; the TCRdb copy retains only in-frame clones and omits some. Of some 150,000 clones listed, around 69% were seen once; the top ten hold approximately 2.5%. Material: PBMCs. These receptors all come from a woman in her 30s in good health and CMV-seronegative.

The rearrangement joins TRBV7-3 to TRBJ2-7; weak D call: TRBD2 (6 bases). CDR3 length: 14 residues. V lost 5 bases and J lost 2, with 13 bases in between. Looked up from germline, CDR1 is SGHTA and CDR2 is FQGTGA. The CDR3 protein is CASSPSSGPYEQYF. In DNA form, the CDR3 reads TGTGCCAGCAGCCCGTCGAGCGGGCCCTACGAGCAGTACTTC.

V is TRBV11-2 and J is TRBJ1-2, with 8 bases that match TRBD1. The CDR3 is made up of 16 amino acids. Germline trimming cut 2 bases from V and 12 bases from J; bases unmatched to any gene: 17. Germline CDR1 SGHAT, CDR2 FQNNGV. In DNA, the CDR3 is TGTGCCAGCAGCTTAATCCAGGGGGCCATCTCCCGATTCAACACCTTC. This sequence encodes CASSLIQGAISRFNTF.

J is TRBJ2-5 and V is TRBV2; D gene ambiguous. The CDR3 has 13 amino acids. Trimming left V 0 bases short and J 2 bases short, with 4 bases between. Germline V CDR1 and CDR2: SNHLY, FYNNEI. The CDR3 DNA follows: TGTGCCAGCAGTGAAGCGCAGCAAGAGACCCAGTACTTC. Translated, it gives CASSEAQQETQYF.

The CDR3 sequence: CSATLIAGTQDNEQFF. DNA for the CDR3: TGCAGCGCAACCCTAATCGCCGGGACTCAGGACAATGAGCAGTTCTTC. This rearrangement joins TRBV29-1 to TRBJ2-1, with D perhaps matching TRBD2 (6 bases). The V end was cut by 7 bases, the J end by 5 bases, with 24 bases between. CDR3 length: 16 amino acids. Germline V CDR1 and CDR2: SQVTM, ANQGSEA.

The chain couples TRBV9 to TRBJ2-6; D gene unclear. Germline V gives CDR1 SGDLS, CDR2 YYNGEE. V lost 6 bases to trimming and J lost 0 bases, with 4 bases between them. This CDR3 region has 13 residues. CDR3 protein: CASTSSGANVLTF. CDR3 nucleotide sequence: TGTGCCAGCACCTCCTCTGGGGCCAACGTCCTGACTTTC.

The chain recombines TRBV18 with TRBJ1-5; perhaps TRBD1 as D (6 bases). The CDR3 covers 14 residues. CDR1 and CDR2 from the germline V gene are KGHSH and LQKENI. Trimming took 4 bases from V and 4 from J, leaving 11 bases between them. Here the CDR3 DNA reads TGTGCCAGCTCACTCTCAGGGGAAAATCAGCCCCAGCATTTT. Its translation: CASSLSGENQPQHF.

The chain links TRBV28 to TRBJ2-7, with D possibly TRBD1 on 6 matching bases. The CDR3 is 15 amino acids. The germline CDR1 and CDR2 sequences are MDHEN and SYDVKM. Deletions cut 5 bases from V and 1 base from J, with 15 bases between. CDR3 nucleotide sequence: TGTGCCAGCAGTACGCCCGGGACAAGATCCTACGAGCAGTACTTC. It specifies CASSTPGTRSYEQYF.

The genes are TRBV19 and TRBJ2-7; 7 bases are a match to TRBD2. The CDR3 sequence is 14 residues long. Germline V gene data show CDR1 as LNHDA and CDR2 as SQIVND (reference sequence). Germline trimming cut 3 bases from V and 2 bases from J; bases unmatched to any gene: 4. DNA for the CDR3: TGTGCCAGTAGTATGGGGGGAGGGCCCTACGAGCAGTACTTC. Its protein is CASSMGGGPYEQYF.

The rearrangement uses TRBV7-9 and TRBJ2-5; weak D call: TRBD2 (6 bases). The J call may be faulty, since TRBJ2-7 better matches the DNA end. The CDR3 totals 15 residues. Per the germline V gene, CDR1 is SEHNR and CDR2 is FQNEAQ (reference sequence). CDR3 bases: TGTGCCAGCAGTTTTTCTAGCGCGACCTCTTACGAGCAGTACTTC. Protein: CASSFSSATSYEQYF.

The genes are TRBV5-6 and TRBJ2-7; tentative D call: TRBD1 (5 bases). The CDR3 extends over 14 amino acids. The germline CDR1 and CDR2 sequences are SGHDT and YYEEEE. V shed 2 bases and J shed 3 bases, with 12 bases lying between them. The CDR3 spells CASSFQGLDYEQYF. CDR3 DNA: TGTGCCAGCAGCTTTCAGGGTCTGGACTACGAGCAGTACTTC.

The rearrangement links TRBV28 to TRBJ1-3; the D gene is possibly TRBD1 (5 bases). This CDR3 contains 14 residues. Germline CDR1 reads MDHEN; CDR2 reads SYDVKM. V lost 6 bases and J 0 bases, leaving 9 bases between the germline ends. CDR3 residues: CASRRTTSGNTIYF. The CDR3 bases are TGTGCCAGCAGACGGACAACCTCTGGAAACACCATATATTTT.

The CDR3 DNA is TGTGCCAGCAGCCGGACCAGGGGAGAGACCCAGTACTTC. Encoded protein: CASSRTRGETQYF. This chain joins TRBV7-3 and TRBJ2-5; possibly TRBD1 for D (6 bases). The CDR3 has 13 amino acids. Trimming shortened V by 5 bases and J by 4 bases, and 11 bases separated the two germline ends. Germline values: CDR1 SGHTA, CDR2 FQGTGA.

This clone was seen more than once but under ten times. CDR3 amino acids: CASSLGTAVYEQYF. CDR3 bases: TGTGCCAGCAGTCTCGGGACAGCCGTTTACGAGCAGTACTTC. The chain has TRBV6-1 and TRBJ2-7; 7 bases are a match to TRBD1. The V gene's germline CDR1 is MNHNS and CDR2 SASEGT. V lost 5 bases and J lost 4; bases outside the gene matches: 8. The CDR3 has 14 residues.

This chain links TRBV19 with TRBJ1-4, with a tentative D call TRBD1 (5 bases). The CDR3 is 14 amino acids. Looked up from germline, CDR1 is LNHDA and CDR2 is SQIVND (reference sequence). The V end was cut by 3 bases, the J end by 8 bases, with 13 bases between. CDR3 loop: CASSIRGSGEKLFF. DNA for the CDR3: TGTGCCAGTAGTATCCGGGGCAGCGGGGAAAAACTGTTTTTT. The complete variable domain, with remaining parts taken from reference TRBV19 and TRBJ1-4, reads DGGITQSPKYLFRKEGQNVTLSCEQNLNHDAMYWYRQDPGQGLRLIYYSQIVNDFQKGDIAEGYSVSREKKESFPLTVTSAQKNPTAFYLCASSIRGSGEKLFFGSGTQLSVL.

This rearrangement joins TRBV2 to TRBJ2-2; TRBD2 matches at 10 bases. From germline, CDR1 is SNHLY and CDR2 FYNNEI. CDR3 length equals 15 residues. The J segment lost 4 bases and the V segment lost 3 bases, leaving 2 bases of the junction unmatched. The CDR3 sequence: CASSESGRATGELFF. The CDR3 nucleotides read TGTGCCAGCAGTGAGAGCGGGAGGGCCACCGGGGAGCTGTTTTTT. The full variable domain, in which reference TRBV2 and TRBJ2-2 provide the parts outside the CDR3, is EPEVTQTPSHQVTQMGQEVILRCVPISNHLYFYWYRQILGQKVEFLVSFYNNEISEKSEIFDDQFSVERPDGSNFTLKIRSTKLEDSAMYFCASSESGRATGELFFGEGSRLTVL.

This clone was observed a handful of times. The chain recombines TRBV6-6 with TRBJ1-1; D is undetermined. V lost 11 bases to trimming and J lost 1 base, with 5 bases between them. The CDR3 has 10 amino acids. Germline loops: CDR1 MNHNY, CDR2 SVGAGI (reference sequence). CDR3 DNA sequence: TGTGCCGCGGAGAACACTGAAGCTTTCTTT. Its protein is CAAENTEAFF.

In its sample, this clone was seen a few times. The J gene is TRBJ2-6, the V gene TRBV28, with 8 bases aligning to TRBD2. The J segment lost 4 bases and the V segment lost 9 bases, leaving 14 bases of the junction unmatched. The germline V gene has CDR1 MDHEN and CDR2 SYDVKM. This CDR3 has 17 amino acids. The CDR3 DNA sequence: TGTGCCAGTACCACAAGCGGGAGTGGGTCCGGGGCCAACGTCCTGACTTTC. Translated, it gives CASTTSGSGSGANVLTF.

This rearrangement joins TRBV11-2 to TRBJ1-4; D is uncertain. V lost 2 bases and J 8 bases, leaving 12 bases between the germline ends. The CDR3 loop spans 14 amino acids. The germline V gene has CDR1 SGHAT and CDR2 FQNNGV. The CDR3 is CASSLNEAGEKLFF. DNA for the CDR3: TGTGCCAGCAGCTTAAACGAAGCGGGGGAAAAACTGTTTTTT. The full variable domain, rest sourced from reference TRBV11-2 and TRBJ1-4, is EAGVAQSPRYKIIEKRQSVAFWCNPISGHATLYWYQQILGQGPKLLIQFQNNGVVDDSQLPKDRFSAERLKGVDSTLKIQPAKLEDSAVYLCASSLNEAGEKLFFGSGTQLSVL.

V gene TRBV2 combines with J gene TRBJ1-2; D gene ambiguous. Trimming pared 3 bases from V and 5 bases from J, leaving 10 bases between. Germline values: CDR1 SNHLY, CDR2 FYNNEI. The length of the CDR3 is 13 residues. CDR3 amino acids: CASSDNSFYGYTF. The CDR3 nucleotides read TGTGCCAGCAGTGATAACAGTTTTTATGGCTACACCTTC.

This chain uses TRBV2 with TRBJ1-2; the match to TRBD1 covers 7 bases. The CDR3 sequence is 13 residues long. Germline CDR1 is SNHLY and CDR2 is FYNNEI. The V gene end was trimmed by 6 bases and the J gene end by 4 bases; junction bases not matched to a gene: 5. The CDR3 spells CASRTTGPYGYTF. The CDR3 DNA follows: TGTGCCAGCAGGACGACAGGGCCCTATGGCTACACCTTC.

The V gene is TRBV29-1, the J gene TRBJ2-2; TRBD2 matches 9 bases. V trimming: 4 bases; J trimming: 5 bases; junction bases outside the gene matches: 8. Germline V gene data show CDR1 as SQVTM and CDR2 as ANQGSEA. This CDR3 spans 15 amino acids. CDR3 region: CSVGLAGEVTGELFF. The CDR3 region has the DNA TGCAGCGTTGGGTTAGCGGGAGAGGTGACCGGGGAGCTGTTTTTT.